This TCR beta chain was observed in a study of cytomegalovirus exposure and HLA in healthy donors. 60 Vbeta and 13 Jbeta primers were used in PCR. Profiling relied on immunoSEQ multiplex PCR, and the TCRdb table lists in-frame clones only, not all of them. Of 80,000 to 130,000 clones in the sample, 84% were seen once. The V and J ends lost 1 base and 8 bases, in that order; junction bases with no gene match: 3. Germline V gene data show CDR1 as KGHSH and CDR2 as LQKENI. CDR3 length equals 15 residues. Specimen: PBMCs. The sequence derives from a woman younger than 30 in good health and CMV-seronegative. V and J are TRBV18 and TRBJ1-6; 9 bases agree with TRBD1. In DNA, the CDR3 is TGTGCCAGCTCACCACGAAGGACAGGGGATTCACCCCTCCACTTT. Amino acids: CASSPRRTGDSPLHF.